These 5 T cell receptor beta chains were all obtained from the same sample, sequenced in a study of blood T cell repertoires in COVID-19. TCRdb's copy holds only in-frame clones and misses some; the assay was immunoSEQ multiplex PCR. The data show about 200,000 clones, with approximately 85% seen just once and around 3.3% held by the top ten. Sequencing was done on a sample of peripheral blood. The receptors derive from a man aged 55 to 70 with acute or convalescent COVID-19.

The CDR3: CASSPREGEGNTEAFF. The DNA of the CDR3 is TGTGCCAGCTCACCCCGGGAGGGAGAGGGAAACACTGAAGCTTTCTTT. The V call is TRBV18, the J call TRBJ1-1; D unresolved. The CDR3 covers 16 residues. Germline CDR1 reads KGHSH; CDR2 reads LQKENI. With 3 bases removed from V and 2 bases from J, the gap between germline ends came to 16 bases.

This chain joins TRBV6-5 and TRBJ2-1; D remains unclear. The V and J ends lost 4 bases and 3 bases respectively, with 13 bases between them. Germline CDR1 MNHEY, CDR2 SVGAGI. The CDR3 runs 15 residues. CDR3 in DNA: TGTGCCAGCAGTTCTACGAGCGATTACTACAATGAGCAGTTCTTC. Encoded protein: CASSSTSDYYNEQFF.

The chain employs TRBV7-9 and TRBJ2-3; 10 bases are shared with TRBD1. CDR3 length: 16 residues. V lost 5 bases, J lost 2 bases, and 7 bases stayed unmatched. Germline loops: CDR1 SEHNR, CDR2 FQNEAQ (reference sequence). Here the CDR3 DNA reads TGTGCCAGCAGCCGCCTGACAGGGGGCCCCACAGATACGCAGTATTTT. As protein: CASSRLTGGPTDTQYF.

This CDR3 reads CASSVSGTGLAEAFF. In DNA, the CDR3 is TGTGCCAGCAGCGTATCGGGAACAGGGTTGGCTGAAGCTTTCTTT. This sequence joins TRBV9 and TRBJ1-1; D might be TRBD1 (6 bases). This CDR3 is built from 15 residues. Per the germline V gene, CDR1 is SGDLS and CDR2 is YYNGEE. V was cut by 1 base and J by 6 bases, with 16 bases left in between.

The CDR3 region has the DNA TGCGCCAGCAGTCACCCGTGGGGGCCCGGGGATGAAAAACTGTTTTTT. It is translated as CASSHPWGPGDEKLFF. This chain connects TRBV23-1 to TRBJ1-4; the D gene is possibly TRBD1 (6 bases). TRBV23-1 is classed as an ORF, of uncertain function. CDR3 length: 16 amino acids. Trimming removed 3 bases at V and 6 bases at J, with 17 bases between.